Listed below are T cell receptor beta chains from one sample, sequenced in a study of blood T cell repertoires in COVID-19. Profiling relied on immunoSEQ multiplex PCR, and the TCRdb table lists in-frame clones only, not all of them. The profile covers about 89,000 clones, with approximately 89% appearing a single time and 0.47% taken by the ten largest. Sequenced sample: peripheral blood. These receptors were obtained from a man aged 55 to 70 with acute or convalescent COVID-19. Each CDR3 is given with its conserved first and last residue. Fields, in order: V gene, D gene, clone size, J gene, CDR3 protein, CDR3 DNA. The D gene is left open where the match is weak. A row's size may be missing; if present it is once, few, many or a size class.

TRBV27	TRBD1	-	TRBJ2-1	CASSFGGQGALSSYNEQFF	TGTGCCAGCAGTTTCGGGGGACAGGGGGCACTTAGCTCCTACAATGAGCAGTTCTTC
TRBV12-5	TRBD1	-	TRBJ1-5	CASGLVLGTENQPQHF	TGTGCTAGTGGTTTGGTATTGGGGACAGAAAATCAGCCCCAGCATTTT
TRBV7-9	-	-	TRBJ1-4	CASSFQDNEKLFF	TGTGCCAGCAGCTTTCAGGATAATGAAAAACTGTTTTTT
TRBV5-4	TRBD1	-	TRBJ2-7	CASSDGTGRYEQYF	TGTGCCAGCAGCGACGGGACAGGGCGCTACGAGCAGTACTTC
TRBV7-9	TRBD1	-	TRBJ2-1	CASSLAGQGGSYNEQFF	TGTGCCAGCAGCTTAGCGGGACAGGGGGGCTCCTACAATGAGCAGTTCTTC
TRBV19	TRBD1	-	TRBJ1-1	CASSIDHRDRWNTEAFF	TGTGCCAGTAGTATAGACCACCGGGACAGGTGGAACACTGAAGCTTTCTTT
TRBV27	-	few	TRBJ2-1	CASSLDRPHEQFF	TGTGCCAGCAGTTTAGACAGGCCCCATGAGCAGTTCTTC
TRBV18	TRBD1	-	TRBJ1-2	CASSPSTGDYTF	TGTGCCAGCTCACCATCGACAGGGGACTACACCTTC
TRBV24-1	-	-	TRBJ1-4	CATSDLGSEGEKLFF	TGTGCCACCAGTGATTTGGGGTCAGAGGGTGAAAAACTGTTTTTT
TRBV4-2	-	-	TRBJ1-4	CASSQVGGSREKLFF	TGTGCCAGCAGCCAAGTGGGGGGTTCCCGGGAAAAACTGTTTTTT
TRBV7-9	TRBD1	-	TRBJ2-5	CASSSRQGATQYF	TGTGCCAGTAGCTCCCGACAGGGGGCGACCCAGTACTTC